This T cell receptor beta chain was captured by sequencing in a study of shared clonotypes between healthy human individuals. Profiled with immunoSEQ multiplex PCR; TCRdb holds only in-frame clones, not every one. The table records nearly 500,000 clones, 70% to 80% of them present only once. The CDR3 is made up of 13 amino acids. V was shortened by 0 bases and J by 5 bases, with 7 bases between the two germline ends. Per the germline V gene, CDR1 is ENHRY and CDR2 is SYGVKD. Material: PBMCs. V and J are TRBV10-3 and TRBJ2-5; D gene ambiguous. The receptor comes from a woman in her 40s in good health. Some clones in this sample may be carry-over from other donors' samples. This chain's CDR3 is CAISESLRETQYF. In DNA, the CDR3 is TGTGCCATCAGTGAGTCGCTGAGGGAGACCCAGTACTTC.